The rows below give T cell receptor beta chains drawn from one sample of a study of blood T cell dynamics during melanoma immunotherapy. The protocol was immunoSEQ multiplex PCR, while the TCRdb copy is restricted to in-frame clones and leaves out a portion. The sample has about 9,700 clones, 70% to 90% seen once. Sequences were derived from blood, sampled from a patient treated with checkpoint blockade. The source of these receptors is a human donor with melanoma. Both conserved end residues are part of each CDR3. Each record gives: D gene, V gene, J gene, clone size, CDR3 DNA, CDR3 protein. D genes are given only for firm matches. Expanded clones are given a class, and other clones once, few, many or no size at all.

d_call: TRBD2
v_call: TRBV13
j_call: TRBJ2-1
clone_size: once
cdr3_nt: TGTGCCAGCAGCTTACCCTTTACGACTAGCGGACGGAATGAGCAGTTCTTC
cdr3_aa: CASSLPFTTSGRNEQFF

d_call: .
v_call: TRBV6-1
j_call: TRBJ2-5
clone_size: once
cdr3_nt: TGTGCCAGCACCGAGAGAGGGCGCGAGACCCAGTACTTC
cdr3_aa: CASTERGRETQYF

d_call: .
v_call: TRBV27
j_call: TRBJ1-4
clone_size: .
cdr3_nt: TGTGCCAGCAGTCCCCGGCCGGGCACTAATGAAAAACTGTTTTTT
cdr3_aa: CASSPRPGTNEKLFF

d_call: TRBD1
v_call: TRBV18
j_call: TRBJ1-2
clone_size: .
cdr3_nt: TGTGCCAGCTCACCCGGCGGGGACAGCCGGGTCTCTTCCTATGGCTACACCTTC
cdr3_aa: CASSPGGDSRVSSYGYTF

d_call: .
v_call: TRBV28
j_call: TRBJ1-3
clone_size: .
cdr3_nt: TGTGCCAGCAGTCCCGGGACATCTGGAAACACCATATATTTT
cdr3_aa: CASSPGTSGNTIYF

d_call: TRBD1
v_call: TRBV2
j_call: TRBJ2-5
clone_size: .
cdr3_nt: TGTGCCAGCAGTGAAATGAGACAGGGTTTAGAGACCCAGTACTTC
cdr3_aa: CASSEMRQGLETQYF

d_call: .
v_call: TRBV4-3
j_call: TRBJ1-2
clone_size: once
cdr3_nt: TGCGCCAGCAGCCAAGATGCAGGGATTGGTTATGGCTACACCTTC
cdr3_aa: CASSQDAGIGYGYTF

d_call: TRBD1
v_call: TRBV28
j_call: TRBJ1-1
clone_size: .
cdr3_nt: TGTGCCAGCAGTTTCACAGGGGCAAACACTGAAGCTTTCTTT
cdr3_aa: CASSFTGANTEAFF

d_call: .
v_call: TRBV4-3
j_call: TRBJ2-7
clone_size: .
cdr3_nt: TGCGCCAGCAGCCAAGGGAGAGGGGGACCCGAGCAGTACTTC
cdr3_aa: CASSQGRGGPEQYF

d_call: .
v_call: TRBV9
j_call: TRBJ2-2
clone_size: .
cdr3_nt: TGTGCCAGCAGCGTAAGCACGAACACCGGGGAGCTGTTTTTT
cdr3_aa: CASSVSTNTGELFF

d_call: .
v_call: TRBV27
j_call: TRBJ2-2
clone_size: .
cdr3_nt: TGTGCCAGCAGTGTACAGACTAGTTTCGGGGAGCTGTTTTTT
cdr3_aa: CASSVQTSFGELFF

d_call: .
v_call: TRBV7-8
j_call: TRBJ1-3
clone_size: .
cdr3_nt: TGTGCCAGCAGCTTGACACACGTCAGAAACACCATATATTTT
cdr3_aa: CASSLTHVRNTIYF

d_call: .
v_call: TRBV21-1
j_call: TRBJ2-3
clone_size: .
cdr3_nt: TGTGCCAGCAGCCGGCCCAGCGGGGACTCCACAGATACGCAGTATTTT
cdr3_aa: CASSRPSGDSTDTQYF

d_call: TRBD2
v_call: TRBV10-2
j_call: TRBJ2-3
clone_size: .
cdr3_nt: TGCGCCAGCAGTCTCTGGACTAGCGGGAGTGCAGATACGCAGTATTTT
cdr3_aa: CASSLWTSGSADTQYF

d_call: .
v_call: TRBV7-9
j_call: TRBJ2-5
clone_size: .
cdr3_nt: TGTGCCAGCAGCTCCACCTATCAAGAGACCCAGTACTTC
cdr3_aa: CASSSTYQETQYF

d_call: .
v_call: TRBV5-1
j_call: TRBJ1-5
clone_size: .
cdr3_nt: TGCGCCAGCAGCTTGGGAGGGAGCAATCAGCCCCAGCATTTT
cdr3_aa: CASSLGGSNQPQHF

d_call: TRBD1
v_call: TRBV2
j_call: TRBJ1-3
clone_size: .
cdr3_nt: TGTGCCAGCGGTAGACAGGGCGGACGGAACACCATATATTTT
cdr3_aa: CASGRQGGRNTIYF

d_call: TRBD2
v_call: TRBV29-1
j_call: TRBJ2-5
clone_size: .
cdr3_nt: TGCAGCGTTGAAGAAGCAGCGGGGTCGGAAGAGACCCAGTACTTC
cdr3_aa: CSVEEAAGSEETQYF

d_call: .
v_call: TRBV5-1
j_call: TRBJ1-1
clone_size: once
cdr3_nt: TGCGCCAGCAGCTTGGAGGTAGGGTCCACTGAAGCTTTCTTT
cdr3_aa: CASSLEVGSTEAFF

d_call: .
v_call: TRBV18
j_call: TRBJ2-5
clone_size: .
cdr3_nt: TGTGCCAGCTCGCGAGGAAAGAAAGAGACCCAGTACTTC
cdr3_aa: CASSRGKKETQYF

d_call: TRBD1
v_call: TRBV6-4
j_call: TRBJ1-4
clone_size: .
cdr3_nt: TGTGCCAGCAGTGTCTCATTGGGACAGGGTGAAAAACTGTTTTTT
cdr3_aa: CASSVSLGQGEKLFF

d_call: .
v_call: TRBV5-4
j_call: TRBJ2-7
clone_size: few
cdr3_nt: TGTGCCAGCAGTTCACAGGGACTCGAGCAGTACTTC
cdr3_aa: CASSSQGLEQYF

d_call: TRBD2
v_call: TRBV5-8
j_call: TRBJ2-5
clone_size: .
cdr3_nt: TGTGCCAGCAGCTTGACTAGCGGTCAAGAGACCCAGTACTTC
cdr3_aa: CASSLTSGQETQYF

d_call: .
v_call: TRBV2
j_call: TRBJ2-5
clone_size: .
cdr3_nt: TGTGCCAGCGCTGGATCCCAAGAGACCCAGTACTTC
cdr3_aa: CASAGSQETQYF

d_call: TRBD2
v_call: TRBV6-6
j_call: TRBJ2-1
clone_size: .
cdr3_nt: TGTGCCAGCAGTACCCGAGCGGGGAGATACAATGAGCAGTTCTTC
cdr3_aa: CASSTRAGRYNEQFF

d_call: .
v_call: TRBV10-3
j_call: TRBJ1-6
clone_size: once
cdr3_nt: TGTGCCATCAGGGAAACGGCGGATAATTCACCCCTCCACTTT
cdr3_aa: CAIRETADNSPLHF

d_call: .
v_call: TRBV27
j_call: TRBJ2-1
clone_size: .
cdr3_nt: TGTGCCAGCAGTTTAGCCGGGGACGACAATGAGCAGTTCTTC
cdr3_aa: CASSLAGDDNEQFF

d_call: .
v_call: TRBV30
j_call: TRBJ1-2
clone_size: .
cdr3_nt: TGTGCCTGGAGTGATGATGGACCTTATGGCTACACCTTC
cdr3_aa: CAWSDDGPYGYTF

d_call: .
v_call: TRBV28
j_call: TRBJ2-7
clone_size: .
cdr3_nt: TGTGCCAGCACCAACGGGGGCTACGAGCAGTACTTC
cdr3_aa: CASTNGGYEQYF

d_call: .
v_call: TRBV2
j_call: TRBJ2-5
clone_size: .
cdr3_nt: TGTGCCAGCACCCAAAGAACCCAAGAGACCCAGTACTTC
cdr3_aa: CASTQRTQETQYF

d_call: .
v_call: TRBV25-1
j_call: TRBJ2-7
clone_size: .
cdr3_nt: TGTGCCAGCAGTGGTTCTGGACAGACTACCTACGAGCAGTACTTC
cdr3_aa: CASSGSGQTTYEQYF

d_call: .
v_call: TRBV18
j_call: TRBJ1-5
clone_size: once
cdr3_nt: TGTGCCAGCTCACCACAGCAGATAGTCAGCAATCAGCCCCAGCATTTT
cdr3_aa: CASSPQQIVSNQPQHF

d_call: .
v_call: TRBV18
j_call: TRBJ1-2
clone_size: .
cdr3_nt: TGTGCCAGCTCAGATGCGGATTTCTATGGCTACACCTTC
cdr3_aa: CASSDADFYGYTF

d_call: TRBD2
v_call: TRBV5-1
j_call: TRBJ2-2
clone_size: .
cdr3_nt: TGCGCCAGCAGCTTGGCCTTAGCGGGAGCGGGGACCGGGGAGCTGTTTTTT
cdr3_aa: CASSLALAGAGTGELFF

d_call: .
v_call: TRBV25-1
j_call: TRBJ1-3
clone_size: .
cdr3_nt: TGTGCCAGCGGGGGGGGAAACGGGGCCACCATATATTTT
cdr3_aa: CASGGGNGATIYF

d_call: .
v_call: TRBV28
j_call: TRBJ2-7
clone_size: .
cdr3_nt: TGTGCCAGCAGTTGGAGTATGTCGTCGTCCGAGCAGTACTTC
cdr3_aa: CASSWSMSSSEQYF

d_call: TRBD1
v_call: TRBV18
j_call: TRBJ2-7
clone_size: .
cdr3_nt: TGTGCCAGCTCACCGGGACAGTCCTACGAGCAGTACTTC
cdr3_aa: CASSPGQSYEQYF

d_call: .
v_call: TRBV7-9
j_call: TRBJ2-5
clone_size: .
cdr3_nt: TGTGCCAGCAGCTTAGTCAAGGAGACCCAGTACTTC
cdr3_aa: CASSLVKETQYF

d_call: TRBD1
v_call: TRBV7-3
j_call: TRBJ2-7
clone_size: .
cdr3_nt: TGTGCCAGCAGCCCCCAGGGGGCGCGATACGAGCAGTACTTC
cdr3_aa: CASSPQGARYEQYF

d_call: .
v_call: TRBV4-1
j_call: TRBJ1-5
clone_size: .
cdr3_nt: TGCGCCAGCAGCCAAGAGTCGCAGGGGAGTCAGCCCCAGCATTTT
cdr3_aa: CASSQESQGSQPQHF

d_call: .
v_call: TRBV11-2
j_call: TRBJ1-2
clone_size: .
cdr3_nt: TGTGCCAGCAGTTACACGAGAAACTATGGCTACACCTTC
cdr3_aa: CASSYTRNYGYTF

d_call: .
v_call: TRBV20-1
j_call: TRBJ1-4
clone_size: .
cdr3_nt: TGCAGTGCCGAACGGAATGAAAAACTGTTTTTT
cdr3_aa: CSAERNEKLFF

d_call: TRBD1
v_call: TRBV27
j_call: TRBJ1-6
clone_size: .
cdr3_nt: TGTGCCAGCAGCGACAGGGATTCACCCCTCCACTTT
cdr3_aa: CASSDRDSPLHF

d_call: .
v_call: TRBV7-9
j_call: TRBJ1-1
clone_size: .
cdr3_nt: TGTGCCAGCAGCTCCCGGGCCGGAGGCAGGGAGACTTCTGAAGCTTTCTTT
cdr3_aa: CASSSRAGGRETSEAFF

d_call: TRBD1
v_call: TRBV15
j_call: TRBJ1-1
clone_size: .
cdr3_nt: TGTGCCACCAGCAGACCCAGGACAGGGGGTGACACTGAAGCTTTCTTT
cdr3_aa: CATSRPRTGGDTEAFF

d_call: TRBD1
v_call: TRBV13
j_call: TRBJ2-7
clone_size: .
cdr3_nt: TGTGCCAGCAGCTTAGTAGGAGGGACAGGGGAAAGCTACGAGCAGTACTTC
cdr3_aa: CASSLVGGTGESYEQYF

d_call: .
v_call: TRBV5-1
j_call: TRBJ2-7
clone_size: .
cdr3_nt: TGCGCCAGCAGCTTGGGTGGAACCTACGAGCAGTACTTC
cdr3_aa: CASSLGGTYEQYF

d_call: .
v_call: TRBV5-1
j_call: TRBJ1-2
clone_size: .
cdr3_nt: TGCGCCAGCAGCTTGGAGGGGCGGGATGGCTACACCTTC
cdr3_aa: CASSLEGRDGYTF

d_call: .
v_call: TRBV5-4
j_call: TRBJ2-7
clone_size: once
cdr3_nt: TGTGCCAGCAGCTTGGCAGCAGGGAACTCCTACGAGCAGTACTTC
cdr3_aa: CASSLAAGNSYEQYF

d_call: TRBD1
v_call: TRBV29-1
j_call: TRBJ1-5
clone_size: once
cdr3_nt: TGCAGCGTACGGACAGGGTGGTTAAATCAGCCCCAGCATTTT
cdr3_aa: CSVRTGWLNQPQHF

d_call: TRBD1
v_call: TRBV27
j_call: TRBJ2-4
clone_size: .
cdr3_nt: TGTGCCAGCAGTTCGGGACAGGGGAGGATGAACATTCAGTACTTC
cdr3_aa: CASSSGQGRMNIQYF